A single sample gave rise to the 2 T cell receptor beta chains below, sequenced in a study of T-cell reconstitution after alpha-beta-depleted transplantation in children. Unique molecular identifiers were used in preparing the TCRbeta library. TCRdb re-analysed the PCR reads in MiXCR, keeping a single row per CDR3 protein. This table has 400,000 to 550,000 distinct CDR3 sequences, under 12% appearing once. This material consisted of PBMCs, taken before TCRalphabeta/CD19-depleted stem cell transplant. The receptors derive from a child under 10 years old with inherited bone marrow failure, due to receive a stem cell transplant.

This clonotype occurred many times. The rearrangement links TRBV6-5 to TRBJ2-5; the match to TRBD2 covers 12 bases. The CDR3 runs 16 residues. Germline CDR1 is MNHEY and CDR2 is SVGAGI. With 2 bases clipped from V and 5 bases from J, the junction kept 6 bases outside the gene matches. The CDR3 coding sequence is TGTGCCAGCAGTTACCCCCGGACTAGCGGGACTGAGACCCAGTACTTC. It yields the protein CASSYPRTSGTETQYF.

This clonotype was seen many times. The chain is built from TRBV27 and TRBJ2-7, with 8 bases aligning to TRBD2. With V trimmed by 5 bases and J by 3 bases, 6 bases remained unmatched. Looked up from germline, CDR1 is MNHEY and CDR2 is SMNVEV (reference sequence). This CDR3 comprises 14 residues. The CDR3 DNA reads TGTGCCAGCAGTAAGAGCGGGAGTCGCTACGAGCAGTACTTC. Encoded protein: CASSKSGSRYEQYF.